This T cell receptor (beta chain) was identified in a study of cytomegalovirus exposure and HLA in healthy donors. The length of the CDR3 is 13 residues. Germline V gene sequence: CDR1 SGHDT, CDR2 YYEEEE. Vbeta (60) and Jbeta (13) primers were used in the PCR. Sequenced by immunoSEQ multiplex PCR; TCRdb stores in-frame clones only, minus some. The sample consists of approximately 82,000 clones, about 79% of them appearing once. Sequenced material: PBMCs. This sequence was found in a man aged 35-49 years in good health and CMV-seronegative. The J gene is TRBJ2-5, the V gene TRBV5-6; possibly TRBD1 for D (6 bases). Gene TRBJ2-7 matches the end of the DNA better, so the J call may be wrong. Written as DNA, the CDR3 is TGTGCCAGCAGCTTGGAGGACAGATACGAGCAGTACTTC. Its translation is CASSLEDRYEQYF.